This TCR beta chain emerged from a study of blood T cell repertoires in COVID-19. Looking at the study overall: COVID-19 samples, acute and convalescent, were from the United States, Italy and Spain. PBMCs, B-cell-depleted T cells, or T cells provided the cDNA or gDNA that made up the material.

TCRdb keeps only in-frame clones here, not all; method: immunoSEQ multiplex PCR. This sample has about 140,000 clones, with 75% to 85% found just once. CDR1 SGHRS and CDR2 YFSETQ come from the germline V gene. Trimming pared 4 bases from V and 5 bases from J, leaving 12 bases between. The CDR3 sequence is 13 residues long. This receptor was identified in a man between 65 and 85 years old who had recovered from COVID-19. Sequencing input: peripheral blood. The rearrangement uses TRBV5-1 and TRBJ2-5; tentatively, D is TRBD2 (5 bases). Written as DNA, the CDR3 is TGCGCCAGCAGCCTGTCGGGGTACGAGACCCAGTACTTC. Protein: CASSLSGYETQYF.